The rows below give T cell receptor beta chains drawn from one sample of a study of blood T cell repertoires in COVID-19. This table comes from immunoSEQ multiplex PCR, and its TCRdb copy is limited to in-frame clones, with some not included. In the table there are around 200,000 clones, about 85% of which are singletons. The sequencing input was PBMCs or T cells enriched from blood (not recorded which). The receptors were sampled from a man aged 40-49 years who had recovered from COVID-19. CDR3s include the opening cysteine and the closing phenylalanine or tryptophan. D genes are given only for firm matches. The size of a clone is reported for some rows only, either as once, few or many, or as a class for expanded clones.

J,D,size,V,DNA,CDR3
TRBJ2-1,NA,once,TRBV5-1,TGCGCCAGCAGCTCCGGGATCCGGGACAATGAGCAGTTCTTC,CASSSGIRDNEQFF
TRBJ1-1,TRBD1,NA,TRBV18,TGTGCCAGCTCACCGATCACAGGGGCTGTGATGAACACTGAAGCTTTCTTT,CASSPITGAVMNTEAFF
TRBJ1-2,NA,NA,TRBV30,TGTGCCTCCGAGGGATACTGGGCCCGAAATGGCTACACCTTC,CASEGYWARNGYTF
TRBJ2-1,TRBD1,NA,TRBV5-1,TGCGCCAGCAGCTTGGGACAGGGGGCTTCGTATGAGCAGTTCTTC,CASSLGQGASYEQFF
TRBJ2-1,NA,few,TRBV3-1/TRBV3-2,TGTGCCAGCAGCCAAGTGGGCCTCTCCTACAATGAGCAGTTCTTC,CASSQVGLSYNEQFF
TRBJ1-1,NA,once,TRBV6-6,TGTGCCATCAGGGGAGCGGGACTTTTCTTT,CAIRGAGLFF
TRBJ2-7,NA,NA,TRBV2,TGTGCCAGCAGTGAAGTCCTTGCCTACGAGCAGTACTTC,CASSEVLAYEQYF
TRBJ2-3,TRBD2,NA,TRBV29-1,TGCAGCGTTGTTCTCCAGCGGGGACCCACAGATACGCAGTATTTT,CSVVLQRGPTDTQYF
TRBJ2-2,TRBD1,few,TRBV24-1,TGTGCCACCAGTGATTGGGGACAGGGCCTAGCGGGGGAGCTGTTTTTT,CATSDWGQGLAGELFF
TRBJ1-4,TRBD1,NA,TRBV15,TGTGCCACCAGCAGAGATGGAGGGACAGCAAATGAAAAACTGTTTTTT,CATSRDGGTANEKLFF
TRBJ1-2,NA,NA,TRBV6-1,TGTGCCAGCAGTGAAGCGGGGGCAGTCTATGGCTACACCTTC,CASSEAGAVYGYTF
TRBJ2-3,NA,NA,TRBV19,TGTGCCAGTAGTATCGGGGTGGATACGCAGTATTTT,CASSIGVDTQYF
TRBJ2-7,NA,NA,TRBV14,TGTGCCAGCAGCAGTCCTGCGGCCTACGAGCAGTACTTC,CASSSPAAYEQYF
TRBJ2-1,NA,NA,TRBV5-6,TGTGCCAGCAGCTTTGGCCGGGGGTCAAGCTCCTACAATGAGCAGTTCTTC,CASSFGRGSSSYNEQFF
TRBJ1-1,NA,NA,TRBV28,TGTGCCAGCAGTTTAAGTAACGGGAACACTGAAGCTTTCTTT,CASSLSNGNTEAFF
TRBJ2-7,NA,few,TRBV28,TGTGCCAGCATCCGAGGGTACGAGCAGTACTTC,CASIRGYEQYF
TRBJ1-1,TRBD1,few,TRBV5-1,TGCGCCAGCAGCCCGGACAGGGTGGTTGAAGCTTTCTTT,CASSPDRVVEAFF
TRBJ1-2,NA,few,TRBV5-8,TGTGCCAGCAGCTTGGTAGCCAGACAGGGCTACACCTTC,CASSLVARQGYTF
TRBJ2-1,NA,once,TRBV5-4,TGTGCCAGCAGCTTGGATCGAAGCGGCCCTAATGAGCAGTTCTTC,CASSLDRSGPNEQFF
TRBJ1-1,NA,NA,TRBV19,TGTGCCAGTAGTACCACAAGGGGGACTGAAGCTTTCTTT,CASSTTRGTEAFF
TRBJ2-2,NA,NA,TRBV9,TGTGCCAGCAGCGTAGTGCCCTCGGGAACCGGGGAGCTGTTTTTT,CASSVVPSGTGELFF
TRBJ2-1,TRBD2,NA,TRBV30,TGTGCCTGGAGTGCCGGACTAGCGGGAGTTTTTGAGCAGTTCTTC,CAWSAGLAGVFEQFF
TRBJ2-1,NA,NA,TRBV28,TGTGCCAGCAGCTCCAGCGGAAATCACGTCAATGAGCAGTTCTTC,CASSSSGNHVNEQFF
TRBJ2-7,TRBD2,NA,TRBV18,TGTGCCAGCTCACGTGGGAGGGGAGTAGACGAGCAGTACTTC,CASSRGRGVDEQYF
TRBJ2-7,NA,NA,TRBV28,TGTGCCAGCAGTTTAACCCAGACAAGAACCTACGAGCAGTACTTC,CASSLTQTRTYEQYF
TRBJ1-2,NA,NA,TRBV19,TGTGCCAGTACCCTCGGCGGTCCAGGGAAAAGTGGCTACACCTTC,CASTLGGPGKSGYTF
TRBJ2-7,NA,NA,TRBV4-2,TGTGCCAGCAGCCAAGATATGACAGTCGCGTACGAGCAGTACTTC,CASSQDMTVAYEQYF
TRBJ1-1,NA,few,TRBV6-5,TGTGCCAGCAGTTACTGGGGGGGAGGTCACACTGAAGCTTTCTTT,CASSYWGGGHTEAFF
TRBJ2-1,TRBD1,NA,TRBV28,TGTGCCAGCAGTTTTAGGGGACAGGTTCACTACAATGAGCAGTTCTTC,CASSFRGQVHYNEQFF
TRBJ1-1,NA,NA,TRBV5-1,TGCGCCAGCAGCTTGGTAGAATACACTGAAGCTTTCTTT,CASSLVEYTEAFF
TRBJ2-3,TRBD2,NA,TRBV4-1,TGCGCCAGCAGCCCGCGGACTAGCGGGACCGTCGCAGATACGCAGTATTTT,CASSPRTSGTVADTQYF
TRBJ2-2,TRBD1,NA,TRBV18,TGTGCCAGCTCACCTGGGACAGCCAACACCGGGGAGCTGTTTTTT,CASSPGTANTGELFF
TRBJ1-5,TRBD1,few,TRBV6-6,TGTGCCAGCGAGGACAGGCTCAATCAGCCCCAGCATTTT,CASEDRLNQPQHF
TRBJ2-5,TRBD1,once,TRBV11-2,TGTGCCAGCAGCCCTAAAGCTTTCTGGGACAGGAATCAAGAGACCCAGTACTTC,CASSPKAFWDRNQETQYF
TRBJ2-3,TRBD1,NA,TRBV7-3,TGTGCCAGCAGCCGGTCCGGGACAGGGGGGCCAGATACGCAGTATTTT,CASSRSGTGGPDTQYF
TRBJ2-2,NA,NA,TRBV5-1,TGCGCCAGCAGCTTTCACAGGGAGCTGATAAACACCGGGGAGCTGTTTTTT,CASSFHRELINTGELFF
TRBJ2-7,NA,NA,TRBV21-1,TGTGCCAGCATACCTAGCGGGAGGGTCCTTGACTACGAGCAGTACTTC,CASIPSGRVLDYEQYF
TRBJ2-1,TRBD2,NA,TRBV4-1,TGCGCCAGCAGCCTGGGACTAGCGGGGCCCAATGAGCAGTTCTTC,CASSLGLAGPNEQFF
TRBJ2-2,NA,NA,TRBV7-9,TGTGCCAGCAGCTTATCCGGGACATTAAACACCGGGGAGCTGTTTTTT,CASSLSGTLNTGELFF
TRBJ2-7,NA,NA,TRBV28,TGTGCCAGCAACCCCCACGGAGCAGGGTCGCCCTACGAGCAGTACTTC,CASNPHGAGSPYEQYF
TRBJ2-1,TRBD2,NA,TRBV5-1,TGCGCCAGCAGCTTGCTGACTAGCGGGAGCAACAATGAGCAGTTCTTC,CASSLLTSGSNNEQFF
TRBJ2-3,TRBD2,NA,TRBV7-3,TGTGCCAGCACCAAACTGGGACTAGCGGGCACAGATACGCAGTATTTT,CASTKLGLAGTDTQYF
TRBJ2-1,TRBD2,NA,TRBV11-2,TGTGCTGGAGAGCGGGAGAACAGCAATGAGCAGTTCTTC,CAGERENSNEQFF
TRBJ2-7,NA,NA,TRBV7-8,TGTGCCAGCAGCTTAGCCCATCAAACGGGCTCCTACGAGCAGTACTTC,CASSLAHQTGSYEQYF